This T cell receptor beta chain was identified in a study of T cells in Graves' hyperthyroidism and ophthalmopathy. Study in general: The authors collected peripheral blood at initial diagnosis, before any treatment. Study findings and constraints: Through a model of 13 V-J features, ophthalmopathy was separated from stable hyperthyroidism. Blood held most thyroid clonotypes expanded above 0.001 frequency.

V shed 4 bases and J 0 bases; nucleotides not matched to a gene: 5. Germline V CDR1 and CDR2: PRHDT, FYEKMQ (reference sequence). This CDR3 has 15 residues. The sample holds a few counts of this clonotype. Its specificity is not known. The TCR beta CDR3 regions underwent amplification using RNA transcripts as the source. HTBI primers were the set used in a first-round RT-PCR of the TCR CDR3. TCRdb itself ran the multiplex PCR reads through MiXCR, one entry per CDR3 protein. The data contain hundreds of thousands of distinct CDR3 sequences, 15% to 20% of them seen just once; the ten biggest clones take up about half. Isolation of PBMCs was performed on roughly 9 ml fresh peripheral blood.

The genes are TRBV13 and TRBJ2-7; TRBD1 matches 8 bases. The receptor was isolated from a man in his forties or fifties with Graves' ophthalmopathy. Sequencing was carried out using blood. The CDR3 region is CASSSRTGFSYEQYF. The CDR3 coding sequence is TGTGCCAGCAGCTCCCGGACAGGGTTCTCCTACGAGCAGTACTTC.